The next 23 T cell receptor beta chains were all read from a single sample in a study of cytomegalovirus exposure and HLA in healthy donors. Primers: 60 Vbeta forward and 13 Jbeta reverse. Data came from immunoSEQ multiplex PCR; TCRdb stores just in-frame clones and leaves some out. The table shows about 250,000 clones, with approximately 70% occurring only once. The sample taken for sequencing was PBMCs. These receptors originate from a female donor in good health and CMV-seronegative.

The chain recombines TRBV7-9 with TRBJ2-2; tentative D call: TRBD1 (6 bases). Germline V lookup: CDR1 SEHNR, CDR2 FQNEAQ (reference sequence). V was shortened by 6 bases and J by 7 bases, with 9 bases between the two germline ends. The CDR3 runs 12 residues. The CDR3 loop reads CASRQGGGELFF. CDR3 sequence (DNA): TGTGCCAGCAGACAGGGTGGCGGGGAGCTGTTTTTT.

The rearrangement links TRBV11-2 to TRBJ2-2, with 9 bases matching TRBD2. The junction had 6 bases not matched to a gene; V was cut back by 4 bases and J by 3 bases. The CDR3 runs to 16 residues. Germline V gene lookup returns CDR1 SGHAT and CDR2 FQNNGV. The CDR3 coding sequence is TGTGCCAGCAGCTCCGAGCGGGAGGAATACACCGGGGAGCTGTTTTTT. Translating it yields CASSSEREEYTGELFF. The entire variable domain, with the rest obtained from reference TRBV11-2 and TRBJ2-2, is as follows: EAGVAQSPRYKIIEKRQSVAFWCNPISGHATLYWYQQILGQGPKLLIQFQNNGVVDDSQLPKDRFSAERLKGVDSTLKIQPAKLEDSAVYLCASSSEREEYTGELFFGEGSRLTVL.

The chain has TRBV27 and TRBJ2-4, with 16 bases that match TRBD2. This CDR3 has 18 amino acids. V lost 5 bases and J lost 1; bases outside the gene matches: 5. Germline V gene lookup returns CDR1 MNHEY and CDR2 SMNVEV (reference sequence). CDR3 sequence (DNA): TGTGCCAGCAGTCCGCCGGGACTAGCGGGGGGGGCCAAAAACATTCAGTACTTC. This encodes CASSPPGLAGGAKNIQYF.

This clone was seen a few times. V gene TRBV10-3 combines with J gene TRBJ1-2; the match to TRBD1 covers 7 bases. The CDR3 covers 12 residues. With V trimmed by 6 bases and J by 5 bases, 3 bases remained unmatched. Germline CDR1 and CDR2: ENHRY and SYGVKD. The CDR3 DNA reads as TGTGCCATCAGGGGACAGACGTATGGCTACACCTTC. Protein: CAIRGQTYGYTF.

The chain carries TRBV4-2 and TRBJ2-1; D might be TRBD2 (5 bases). Germline V gene lookup returns CDR1 LGHNA and CDR2 YNFKEQ. The CDR3 extends over 13 amino acids. The V end was cut by 0 bases, the J end by 9 bases, with 9 bases between. The CDR3 spells CASSQEFRGEQFF. In DNA, the CDR3 is TGTGCCAGCAGCCAAGAATTCCGGGGTGAGCAGTTCTTC.

The chain links TRBV19 to TRBJ2-7; TRBD2 aligns across 9 bases. The CDR3 is 15 amino acids. CDR1 and CDR2 from the germline V gene are LNHDA and SQIVND (reference sequence). V shed 5 bases and J 2 bases; nucleotides not matched to a gene: 7. This CDR3 is CASSGRASGAYEQYF. The CDR3 DNA reads TGTGCCAGTAGTGGGCGGGCTAGCGGGGCCTACGAGCAGTACTTC.

The chain couples TRBV7-9 to TRBJ2-3, with D unclear. Per germline, CDR1 SEHNR and CDR2 FQNEAQ (reference sequence). The CDR3 is 14 residues long. Trimming took 1 base from V and 4 from J, leaving 9 bases between them. CDR3 sequence (DNA): TGTGCCAGCAGCTTAGAGATCCGGGCAGATACGCAGTATTTT. It translates to CASSLEIRADTQYF. The full variable domain, with the rest looked up from reference TRBV7-9 and TRBJ2-3, is DTGVSQNPRHKITKRGQNVTFRCDPISEHNRLYWYRQTLGQGPEFLTYFQNEAQLEKSRLLSDRFSAERPKGSFSTLEIQRTEQGDSAMYLCASSLEIRADTQYFGPGTRLTVL.

The V gene is TRBV7-9, the J gene TRBJ1-2; D unresolved. V was trimmed by 1 base and J by 7 bases, leaving 10 bases between them. CDR1 is SEHNR, CDR2 FQNEAQ, per germline (reference sequence). The CDR3 runs 13 residues. The CDR3 DNA follows: TGTGCCAGCAGCTTAGATTTCCGGGGTGGCTACACCTTC. This codes for CASSLDFRGGYTF. The whole variable domain, filled in from reference TRBV7-9 and TRBJ1-2, reads DTGVSQNPRHKITKRGQNVTFRCDPISEHNRLYWYRQTLGQGPEFLTYFQNEAQLEKSRLLSDRFSAERPKGSFSTLEIQRTEQGDSAMYLCASSLDFRGGYTFGSGTRLTVV.

The chain links TRBV28 to TRBJ2-7, with D tentatively TRBD1 (6 bases). The V gene lost 5 bases and the J gene lost 0 bases, with 11 bases spanning the gap. CDR3 length: 14 amino acids. CDR1 is MDHEN, CDR2 SYDVKM, per germline. The CDR3 DNA reads TGTGCCAGCAGTGTGGACAGCCGCTCCTACGAGCAGTACTTC. This sequence encodes CASSVDSRSYEQYF.

This clone is a singleton in its sample. V is TRBV4-2 and J is TRBJ2-5, with D possibly matching TRBD2 (5 bases). Trimming removed 3 bases from V and 4 bases from J, with 15 bases in between. This CDR3 comprises 15 residues. Germline V gene data show CDR1 as LGHNA and CDR2 as YNFKEQ. The CDR3 DNA reads TGTGCCAGCAGCCAGGAGCGGAGAACCCCAGAGACCCAGTACTTC. It is translated as CASSQERRTPETQYF.

The chain is built from TRBV5-4 and TRBJ1-6, with D possibly matching TRBD1 (6 bases). Trimming stripped 0 bases from V and 4 bases from J, with 8 bases between. The CDR3 has 15 residues. Germline CDR1 reads SGHNT; CDR2 reads YYREEE (reference sequence). The chain's CDR3 is CASSLGTAYNSPLHF. CDR3 bases: TGTGCCAGCAGCTTGGGGACAGCGTATAATTCACCCCTCCACTTT. Together with reference TRBV5-4 and TRBJ1-6, the CDR3 gives the full variable domain: ETGVTQSPTHLIKTRGQQVTLRCSSQSGHNTVSWYQQALGQGPQFIFQYYREEENGRGNFPPRFSGLQFPNYSSELNVNALELDDSALYLCASSLGTAYNSPLHFGNGTRLTVT.

This clone came up a few times. The chain combines TRBV5-4 with TRBJ1-1; tentatively, D is TRBD1 (5 bases). Germline CDR1 and CDR2: SGHNT and YYREEE (reference sequence). The V and J ends lost 4 bases and 2 bases respectively, with 12 bases between them. The CDR3 is 14 amino acids. The CDR3 reads CASSPRQSNTEAFF. The CDR3 nucleotides are TGTGCCAGCAGCCCGAGACAGAGTAACACTGAAGCTTTCTTT.

The rearrangement uses TRBV2 and TRBJ2-5, with TRBD2 matching over 10 bases. The CDR3 is 16 amino acids. Trimming took 5 bases from V and 1 from J; bases not matched to a gene: 7. CDR1 SNHLY and CDR2 FYNNEI come from the germline V gene. The CDR3 loop is CASSSLAGAFQETQYF. In nucleotides, the CDR3 is TGTGCCAGCAGTTCGCTAGCGGGGGCTTTCCAAGAGACCCAGTACTTC.

V usage is TRBV7-6 and J usage is TRBJ2-1, with D tentatively TRBD2 (5 bases). The ends were cut back, 1 base at V and 7 bases at J, with 8 bases in the middle. The CDR3 consists of 13 residues. Germline V lookup: CDR1 SGHVS, CDR2 FNYEAQ. As DNA, the CDR3 is TGTGCCAGCAGCTTAGGGGAGAGGAATGAGCAGTTCTTC. Its translation is CASSLGERNEQFF.

The V call is TRBV5-4, the J call TRBJ2-7; 7 bases are shared with TRBD2. Trimming at V came to 0 bases and at J to 2 bases, leaving 8 bases not matched to a gene. CDR1 is SGHNT, CDR2 YYREEE, per germline (reference sequence). The CDR3 consists of 16 residues. The CDR3 reads CASSLGAGTNPYEQYF. CDR3 DNA sequence: TGTGCCAGCAGCTTGGGGGCCGGGACTAATCCCTACGAGCAGTACTTC.

For the CDR3, the DNA is TGTGCCAGCAGCCAAGTCATGCGGGGTACAGAAAATGGCTACACCTTC. Translation gives CASSQVMRGTENGYTF. The chain employs TRBV14 and TRBJ1-2; no clear D. V dropped 1 base and J dropped 6 bases, with 18 bases sitting between them. There are 16 residues in the CDR3. Germline V gene sequence: CDR1 SGHDN, CDR2 FVKESK.

The J gene is TRBJ1-1, the V gene TRBV16; D is perhaps TRBD1 (5 bases). The CDR3 covers 15 residues. Germline-derived CDR1 and CDR2 are KGHSY and FQNENV. The germline V and J ends were trimmed by 0 bases and 1 base, with 9 bases remaining between them. The CDR3 sequence is CASSQSTVRNTEAFF. In DNA, the CDR3 is TGTGCCAGCAGCCAATCGACAGTCAGGAACACTGAAGCTTTCTTT.

About this clone itself: An end of the junction differs from the germline gene, which may be a read error. The V gene is TRBV7-9, the J gene TRBJ2-7; 9 nucleotides align to TRBD2. This CDR3 has 15 amino acids. The germline CDR1 and CDR2 sequences are SEHNR and FQNEAQ (reference sequence). This CDR3 is CSSSLEGGGAYEQYF. The CDR3 bases are TGTTCCAGCAGCTTAGAGGGCGGGGGGGCCTACGAGCAGTACTTC.

V and J are TRBV6-1 and TRBJ1-4, with a tentative D call TRBD1 (5 bases). The germline V gene has CDR1 MNHNS and CDR2 SASEGT. V lost 9 bases, J lost 8 bases, and 10 bases lay in between. CDR3 length equals 11 residues. CDR3 sequence reads: CARGGTEKLFF. The CDR3 DNA is TGTGCCAGGGGGGGGACCGAAAAACTGTTTTTT.

This clone was found a few times. The chain couples TRBV5-1 to TRBJ1-1; a possible D gene is TRBD1 (6 bases). The CDR3 length is 15 residues. Germline lookup yields CDR1 SGHRS and CDR2 YFSETQ. Trimming removed 4 bases at V and 5 bases at J, with 18 bases between. CDR3 loop: CASSLDPGTRTEAFF. CDR3 coding DNA: TGCGCCAGCAGCCTGGATCCGGGGACACGAACTGAAGCTTTCTTT.

V is TRBV6-5 and J is TRBJ2-5; 7 bases match TRBD1. V lost 6 bases, J lost 6 bases, and 4 bases stayed unmatched. Germline-derived CDR1 and CDR2 are MNHEY and SVGAGI. The CDR3 has 12 residues. The CDR3 sequence is CASSNRGKTQYF. CDR3 coding DNA: TGTGCCAGCAGCAACAGGGGAAAGACCCAGTACTTC.

The genes are TRBV5-1 and TRBJ2-7, with D perhaps TRBD1 (6 bases). CDR3 length equals 14 residues. Germline V gives CDR1 SGHRS, CDR2 YFSETQ. V was shortened by 2 bases and J by 2 bases, with 11 bases between the two germline ends. CDR3 region: CASSLGQLPYEQYF. CDR3 nucleotides: TGCGCCAGCAGCTTAGGACAGCTTCCCTACGAGCAGTACTTC. Variable domain in full (rest from reference TRBV5-1 and TRBJ2-7): KAGVTQTPRYLIKTRGQQVTLSCSPISGHRSVSWYQQTPGQGLQFLFEYFSETQRNKGNFPGRFSGRQFSNSRSEMNVSTLELGDSALYLCASSLGQLPYEQYFGPGTRLTVT.

This chain joins TRBV6-1 and TRBJ1-1; 7 bases fit TRBD1. V was clipped by 4 bases and J by 7 bases; unmatched bases: 6. This CDR3 is built from 13 residues. CDR1 is MNHNS, CDR2 SASEGT, per germline. The DNA of the CDR3 is TGTGCCAGCAGTGTACGCCGACAGGGTGAAGCTTTCTTT. Protein product: CASSVRRQGEAFF.